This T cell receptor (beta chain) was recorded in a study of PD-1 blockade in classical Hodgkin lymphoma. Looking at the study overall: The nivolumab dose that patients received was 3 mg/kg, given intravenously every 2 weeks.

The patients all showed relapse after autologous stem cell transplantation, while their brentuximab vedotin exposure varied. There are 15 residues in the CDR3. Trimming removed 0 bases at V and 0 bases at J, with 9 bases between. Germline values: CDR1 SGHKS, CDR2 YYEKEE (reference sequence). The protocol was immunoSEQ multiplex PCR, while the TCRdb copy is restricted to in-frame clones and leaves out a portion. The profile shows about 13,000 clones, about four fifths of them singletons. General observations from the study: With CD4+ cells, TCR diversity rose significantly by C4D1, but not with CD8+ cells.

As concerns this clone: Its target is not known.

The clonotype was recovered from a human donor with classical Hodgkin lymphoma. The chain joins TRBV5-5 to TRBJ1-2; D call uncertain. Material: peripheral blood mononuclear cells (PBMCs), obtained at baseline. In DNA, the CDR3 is TGTGCCAGCAGCTTGGATAGCTTTGCTAACTATGGCTACACCTTC. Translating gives CASSLDSFANYGYTF.